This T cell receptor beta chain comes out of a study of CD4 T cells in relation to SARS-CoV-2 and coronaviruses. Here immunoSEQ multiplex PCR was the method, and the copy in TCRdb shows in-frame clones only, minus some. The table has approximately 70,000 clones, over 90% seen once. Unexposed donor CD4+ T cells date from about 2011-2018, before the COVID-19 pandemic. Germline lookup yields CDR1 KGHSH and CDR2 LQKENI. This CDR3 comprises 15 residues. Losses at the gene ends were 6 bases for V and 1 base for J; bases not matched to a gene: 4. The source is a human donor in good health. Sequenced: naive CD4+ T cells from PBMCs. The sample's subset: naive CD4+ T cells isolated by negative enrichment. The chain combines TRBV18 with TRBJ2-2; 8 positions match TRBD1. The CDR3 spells CASSPGQENTGELFF. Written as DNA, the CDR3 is TGTGCCAGCTCGCCGGGACAGGAGAACACCGGGGAGCTGTTTTTT.